These 23 T cell receptor beta chains were all obtained from the same sample, sequenced in a study of blood T cell repertoires in COVID-19. Assay used: immunoSEQ multiplex PCR; TCRdb lists only in-frame clones, some missing. The data show 150,000 to 200,000 clones, with roughly 83% seen just once and 1.5% held by the top ten. Sequenced: peripheral blood. The receptors come from a human donor in a cohort sampled during active COVID-19.

The rearrangement uses TRBV9 and TRBJ2-7, with 8 nucleotides matching TRBD2. With V trimmed by 3 bases and J by 3 bases, 5 bases remained unmatched. The CDR3 spans 14 residues. The V gene's germline CDR1 is SGDLS and CDR2 YYNGEE. The CDR3 here is CASSGPGGGYEQYF. The CDR3 region has the DNA TGTGCCAGCAGCGGTCCCGGGGGGGGCTACGAGCAGTACTTC. Together with reference TRBV9 and TRBJ2-7, the CDR3 gives the full variable domain: DSGVTQTPKHLITATGQRVTLRCSPRSGDLSVYWYQQSLDQGLQFLIQYYNGEERAKGNILERFSAQQFPDLHSELNLSSLELGDSALYFCASSGPGGGYEQYFGPGTRLTVT.

In this sample, this clone turned up a few times. The chain combines TRBV7-3 with TRBJ2-7, with D unresolved. Trimming stripped 5 bases from V and 6 bases from J, with 11 bases between. This CDR3 is 12 amino acids long. The germline CDR1 and CDR2 sequences are SGHTA and FQGTGA. As DNA, the CDR3 is TGTGCCAGCAGCAACTTATTCGCCGAGCAGTACTTC. Residues: CASSNLFAEQYF.

This chain joins TRBV9 and TRBJ1-5, with TRBD1 matching 8 bases. Germline values: CDR1 SGDLS, CDR2 YYNGEE. Germline trimming cut 3 bases from V and 9 bases from J; bases unmatched to any gene: 11. This CDR3 region has 15 residues. The CDR3 nucleotides are TGTGCCAGCAGCGCAGAACAGGGGGTCGGCCGGCCCCAGCATTTT. The encoded protein is CASSAEQGVGRPQHF.

The chain uses TRBV9 and TRBJ2-5, with 7 bases aligning to TRBD2. Germline V gives CDR1 SGDLS, CDR2 YYNGEE. The CDR3 is made up of 16 amino acids. V gave up 4 bases and J gave up 5 bases; unmatched junction bases: 14. The CDR3 loop is CASSRWGSGELETQYF. The CDR3 bases are TGTGCCAGCAGCCGCTGGGGAAGCGGGGAATTGGAGACCCAGTACTTC.

The V gene is TRBV7-8, the J gene TRBJ1-2; D not certain. In germline, CDR1 is SGHVS, CDR2 FQNEAQ. The CDR3 totals 14 residues. V was clipped by 4 bases and J by 6 bases, with 15 bases between them. The CDR3 is CASSYSSGIDGYTF. The CDR3 DNA reads as TGTGCCAGCAGCTACAGCAGCGGGATTGATGGCTACACCTTC.

CDR3 loop: CASSSPGQGGQPQHF. CDR3 nucleotides: TGTGCCAGCAGTTCCCCCGGACAGGGTGGACAGCCCCAGCATTTT. This chain uses TRBV6-6 with TRBJ1-5; 8 nucleotides agree with TRBD1. The V segment lost 4 bases and the J segment 7 bases; nucleotides outside the gene matches: 9. Germline CDR1 and CDR2: MNHNY and SVGAGI (reference sequence). There are 15 residues in the CDR3.

The rearrangement links TRBV6-5 to TRBJ2-1, with 7 bases lining up with TRBD1. There are 12 residues in the CDR3. Per germline, CDR1 MNHEY and CDR2 SVGAGI. The J segment lost 4 bases and the V segment lost 7 bases, leaving 1 base of the junction unmatched. The DNA of the CDR3 is TGTGCCAGCACGGACAGGTACAATGAGCAGTTCTTC. Encoded protein: CASTDRYNEQFF.

The chain has TRBV29-1 and TRBJ2-7, with D possibly TRBD2 on 5 matching bases. CDR1 and CDR2 (germline): SQVTM, ANQGSEA. The ends were cut back, 5 bases at V and 6 bases at J, with 14 bases in the middle. The CDR3 runs to 12 residues. The CDR3 DNA reads as TGCAGCGTTAAAAGCGGAGGACCCGAGCAGTACTTC. It is translated as CSVKSGGPEQYF.

The chain couples TRBV14 to TRBJ2-5; D perhaps matches TRBD1 (5 bases). This CDR3 has 23 residues. The germline V and J ends were trimmed by 1 base and 4 bases, with 37 bases remaining between them. Germline V gene lookup returns CDR1 SGHDN and CDR2 FVKESK. CDR3 sequence: CASSQGGKKIDWVRIRQGETQYF. Here the CDR3 DNA reads TGTGCCAGCAGCCAAGGTGGTAAAAAGATCGATTGGGTGCGTATCCGGCAGGGAGAGACCCAGTACTTC.

This rearrangement joins TRBV7-9 to TRBJ2-1; 13 bases line up with TRBD2. The CDR3 length is 15 residues. Germline loops: CDR1 SEHNR, CDR2 FQNEAQ (reference sequence). The V segment lost 5 bases and the J segment 5 bases; nucleotides outside the gene matches: 3. The CDR3 loop is CASSGGLAGNNEQFF. CDR3 DNA: TGTGCCAGCAGCGGGGGACTAGCGGGGAACAATGAGCAGTTCTTC.

V usage is TRBV6-2 or TRBV6-3 and J usage is TRBJ2-7, with D possibly being TRBD2 (5 bases). Germline V gene data show CDR1 as MNHEY and CDR2 as SVGEGT. CDR3 length equals 14 residues. V lost 2 bases and J lost 5, with 13 bases in between. The CDR3 region has the DNA TGTGCCAGCAGTTACGAGGGCCTTGGAGACGAGCAGTACTTC. The encoded protein is CASSYEGLGDEQYF.

The chain recombines TRBV9 with TRBJ2-7; 7 nucleotides match TRBD1. Germline assignment: CDR1 SGDLS and CDR2 YYNGEE. After removal of 4 bases from V and 3 bases from J, the junction contained 4 bases not matched to a gene. This CDR3 comprises 13 residues. CDR3 bases: TGTGCCAGCAGCCCGACAGGGAGCTACGAGCAGTACTTC. Translating gives CASSPTGSYEQYF.

In its sample, this clone was seen once. The chain employs TRBV6-5 and TRBJ2-1; TRBD1 matches at 8 bases. The CDR3 runs 15 residues. The germline gives CDR1 MNHEY, CDR2 SVGAGI. V gave up 3 bases and J gave up 5 bases; unmatched junction bases: 6. In DNA form, the CDR3 reads TGTGCCAGCAGTTATACCGGGACAGGACACAATGAGCAGTTCTTC. Its protein is CASSYTGTGHNEQFF.

The chain recombines TRBV28 with TRBJ2-1; no definite D call. V lost 3 bases, J lost 10 bases, and 13 bases lay in between. Germline V CDR1 and CDR2: MDHEN, SYDVKM. CDR3 length: 13 residues. CDR3 sequence: CASSLPIPREQFF. CDR3 in DNA: TGTGCCAGCAGTTTGCCCATCCCTCGGGAGCAGTTCTTC.

This chain joins TRBV6-2 or TRBV6-3 and TRBJ1-2, with TRBD1 as a possible D gene (6 bases). The CDR3 runs 14 residues. Trimming cost V 6 bases and J 4 bases, with 15 bases left between them. Germline lookup yields CDR1 MNHEY and CDR2 SVGEGT. The CDR3 region has the DNA TGTGCCAGCAGCGAAGGGACATTTTCCTATGGCTACACCTTC. Amino acid sequence: CASSEGTFSYGYTF.

The genes are TRBV5-4 and TRBJ2-1; 13 bases line up with TRBD2. The germline CDR1 and CDR2 sequences are SGHNT and YYREEE (reference sequence). Unmatched junction bases numbered 5, after V lost 5 bases and J lost 6 bases. This CDR3 spans 15 amino acids. This CDR3 is CASRLAGGRVNEQFF. The CDR3 DNA sequence: TGTGCCAGCAGACTAGCGGGGGGGCGGGTCAATGAGCAGTTCTTC.

The chain joins TRBV3-1 (or the pseudogene TRBV3-2) to TRBJ2-2, with 7 bases aligning to TRBD2. CDR3 length: 14 residues. Germline CDR1 and CDR2: LGHDT and YNNKEL (reference sequence). J was trimmed by 4 bases and V by 1 base; bases with no gene match: 0. In nucleotides, the CDR3 is TGTGCCAGCAGCCAAGGGGGGGGCACCGGGGAGCTGTTTTTT. The encoded protein is CASSQGGGTGELFF.

CDR3 amino acids: CATPGQRNSPLHF. The CDR3 coding sequence is TGTGCCACCCCGGGACAGCGGAATTCACCCCTCCACTTT. The chain carries TRBV24-1 and TRBJ1-6; TRBD1 agrees at 7 bases. The CDR3 runs 13 residues. V was pared by 9 bases and J by 7 bases, with 5 bases of the junction left unmatched. CDR1 is KGHDR and CDR2 is SFDVKD in the germline V gene.

This chain connects TRBV28 to TRBJ1-4; the D gene is possibly TRBD1 (6 bases). The germline gives CDR1 MDHEN, CDR2 SYDVKM. The CDR3 is made up of 12 amino acids. With 8 bases removed from V and 4 bases from J, the gap between germline ends came to 8 bases. CDR3 bases: TGTGCCAGCCAGGGGCTTAATGAAAAACTGTTTTTT. Translation gives CASQGLNEKLFF.

The chain is built from TRBV6-2 or TRBV6-3 and TRBJ2-7; TRBD2 aligns across 10 bases. From germline, CDR1 is MNHEY and CDR2 SVGEGT. J lost 7 bases, V lost 0 bases, and 3 bases had no gene match. The CDR3 extends over 14 amino acids. CDR3 bases: TGTGCCAGCAGTTACTCGACGGGACTAGCGGAGCAGTACTTC. The encoded protein is CASSYSTGLAEQYF.

The chain carries TRBV19 and TRBJ2-7, with 8 bases aligning to TRBD2. With V trimmed by 3 bases and J by 4 bases, 5 bases remained unmatched. The germline V gene encodes CDR1 LNHDA and CDR2 SQIVND (reference sequence). The CDR3 runs 14 residues. CDR3: CASSITGGPYEQYF. CDR3 coding DNA: TGTGCCAGTAGTATTACGGGGGGGCCGTACGAGCAGTACTTC.

The rearrangement links TRBV6-1 to TRBJ2-1, with TRBD2 matching over 10 bases. Germline CDR1 reads MNHNS; CDR2 reads SASEGT. The junction had 7 bases not matched to a gene; V was cut back by 1 base and J by 10 bases. This CDR3 contains 15 residues. CDR3 bases: TGTGCCAGCAGTGAAGGGCTAGCGGGAGAGGAAGAGCAGTTCTTC. Translated: CASSEGLAGEEEQFF.

V usage is TRBV27 and J usage is TRBJ2-5; 7 bases agree with TRBD2. CDR1 is MNHEY and CDR2 is SMNVEV in the germline V gene (reference sequence). V was clipped by 2 bases and J by 6 bases; unmatched bases: 3. The CDR3 has 13 residues. The DNA for the CDR3 is TGTGCCAGCAGTTTAGGGAGGGGACAGACCCAGTACTTC. Protein sequence: CASSLGRGQTQYF.